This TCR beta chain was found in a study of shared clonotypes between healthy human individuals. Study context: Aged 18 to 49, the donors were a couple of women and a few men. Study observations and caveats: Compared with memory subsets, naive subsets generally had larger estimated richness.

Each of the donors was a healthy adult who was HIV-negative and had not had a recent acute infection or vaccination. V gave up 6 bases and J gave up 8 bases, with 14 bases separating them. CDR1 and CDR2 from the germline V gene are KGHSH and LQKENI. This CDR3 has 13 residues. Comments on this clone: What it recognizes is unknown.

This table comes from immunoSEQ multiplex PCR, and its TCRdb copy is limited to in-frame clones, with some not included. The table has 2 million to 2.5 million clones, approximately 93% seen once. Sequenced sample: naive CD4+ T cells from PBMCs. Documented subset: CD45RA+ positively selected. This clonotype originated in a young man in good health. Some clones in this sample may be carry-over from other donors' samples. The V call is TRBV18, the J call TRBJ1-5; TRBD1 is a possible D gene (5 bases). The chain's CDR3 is CASSPGLSEPQHF. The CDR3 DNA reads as TGTGCCAGCTCCCCGGGACTGTCGGAGCCCCAGCATTTT.